The clone carrying this T cell receptor (beta chain) appeared a few times. This CDR3 comprises 17 residues. Germline V gene lookup returns CDR1 SGHTS and CDR2 YDEGEE. V lost 4 bases, J lost 5 bases, and 12 bases stayed unmatched. The table came from immunoSEQ multiplex PCR; TCRdb's copy has only in-frame clones and leaves some out. The sample records more than 85,000 clones, 81% being singletons. This record comes from a study of blood T cell repertoires in COVID-19. The sequenced sample consisted of peripheral blood. The chain couples TRBV5-8 to TRBJ1-1, with 12 bases aligning to TRBD1. The TCR comes from a man aged 80 or over with acute or convalescent COVID-19. In DNA form, the CDR3 reads TGTGCCAGCAGCCACCCGGGACAGGGGGCGCGAGGTACTGAAGCTTTCTTT. Its translation is CASSHPGQGARGTEAFF. Based on the CDR3 plus reference TRBV5-8 and TRBJ1-1, the full variable domain is EAGVTQSPTHLIKTRGQQATLRCSPISGHTSVYWYQQALGLGLQFLLWYDEGEERNRGNFPPRFSGRQFPNYSSELNVNALELEDSALYLCASSHPGQGARGTEAFFGQGTRLTVV.